This T cell receptor beta chain is from a study of blood T cells in healthy people across ages. The study, taken as a whole, reports: The study lacked donor CMV status, which possibly confounded expanded clonotype changes. A strong correlation was found between TCR beta diversity and the percentage of naive T cells.

A sample-barcoded 5' primer and a J-beta primer mix were used in a second PCR of roughly 6 to 11 cycles. Each sample provided no less than 2.5 million CDR3-containing paired-end reads. Each CDR3 protein gets one entry after TCRdb re-called the 5' RACE reads with MiXCR. The profile shows 1.5 million to 2 million distinct CDR3 sequences, 28% of them singletons. This clonotype has only a few counts. What it recognizes is unknown. Per the germline V gene, CDR1 is LGHDT and CDR2 is YNNKEL (reference sequence). The CDR3 loop spans 13 amino acids. Trimming pared 8 bases from V and 5 bases from J, leaving 14 bases between.

The sample consisted of blood. The receptor's source is a young woman in good health. The rearrangement joins TRBV3-1 to TRBJ2-3; D call uncertain. CDR3 loop: CASGDGLGDTQYF. DNA for the CDR3: TGTGCCAGCGGCGACGGGCTAGGAGATACGCAGTATTTT.